This TCR beta chain was sequenced for a study of T-cell reconstitution after alpha-beta-depleted transplantation in children. Preparing the TCRbeta library involved the use of unique molecular identifiers. TCRdb analysed the PCR reads with MiXCR anew, one entry per CDR3 protein. The sample lists roughly 400,000 distinct CDR3 sequences, around 21% occurring once. The CDR3 length is 15 residues. The J segment lost 0 bases and the V segment lost 4 bases, leaving 5 bases of the junction unmatched. Per germline, CDR1 PRHDT and CDR2 FYEKMQ (reference sequence). The sample in question was PBMCs from the stem cell graft donor, obtained from the stem cell graft. The sequence derives from a human donor who donated a stem cell graft to a child with acute myeloid leukemia. V gene TRBV13 combines with J gene TRBJ1-1; 7 bases fit TRBD1. The CDR3 spells CASSSVDRLNTEAFF. The CDR3 DNA is TGTGCCAGCAGCTCGGTGGACAGGTTGAACACTGAAGCTTTCTTT.